What follows are 15 T cell receptor beta chains derived from one specimen sequenced in a study of regulatory T cells in long-lasting Graves disease. Time point denoted: newly diagnosed GD, antithyroid drugs for less than 3 months. RNA extracted from PBMCs served as the sequencing template. Relying on iRepertoire HTBI primers and Arm-PCR of CDR3 regions, the team built TCR beta libraries. TCRdb passed the multiplex PCR reads through MiXCR, listing each CDR3 protein once. The table shows fewer than 350,000 distinct CDR3 sequences, with roughly 18% occurring only once. The sample in question was peripheral blood mononuclear cells (PBMCs), obtained at new diagnosis, from a patient treated with antithyroid drugs. The receptors were gathered from a female donor with Graves disease.

The chain recombines TRBV25-1 with TRBJ2-7; TRBD1 might be the D (6 bases). This CDR3 is built from 13 residues. With 6 bases removed from V and 8 bases from J, the gap between germline ends came to 17 bases. From germline, CDR1 is MGHDK and CDR2 SYGVNS. CDR3 in DNA: TGTGCCAGCAGCGCCCCCCAGGGGCGGAAGCAGTACTTC. This gives the protein CASSAPQGRKQYF.

This clonotype was detected many times. The V gene is TRBV25-1, the J gene TRBJ2-3; TRBD2 matches at 7 bases. J was trimmed by 4 bases and V by 2 bases; bases with no gene match: 9. The CDR3 extends over 16 amino acids. Germline V gene sequence: CDR1 MGHDK, CDR2 SYGVNS. This chain's CDR3 is CASSEHSGPRADTQYF. In DNA form, the CDR3 reads TGTGCCAGCAGTGAACATAGCGGGCCCAGAGCAGATACGCAGTATTTT.

This clonotype was observed many times. V gene TRBV6-1 combines with J gene TRBJ1-6; 10 bases line up with TRBD1. This CDR3 contains 15 residues. CDR1 MNHNS and CDR2 SASEGT come from the germline V gene. V trimming: 7 bases; J trimming: 7 bases; junction bases outside the gene matches: 7. The CDR3 here is CASIPDRGVNSPLHF. The DNA of the CDR3 is TGTGCCAGCATCCCGGACAGGGGGGTCAATTCACCCCTCCACTTT.

This clonotype was counted a single time. This rearrangement joins TRBV30 to TRBJ1-6; D is possibly TRBD1 (5 bases). V lost 2 bases to trimming and J lost 6 bases, with 14 bases between them. The V gene's germline CDR1 is GTSNPN and CDR2 SVGIG (reference sequence). This CDR3 region has 15 residues. In nucleotides, the CDR3 is TGTGCCTGGAGTACTGGGGGAGGTGGTAATTCACCCCTCCACTTT. This sequence encodes CAWSTGGGGNSPLHF.

This clonotype appeared many times. The rearrangement joins TRBV7-3 to TRBJ1-6, with unresolved D. Trimming left V 5 bases short and J 9 bases short, with 11 bases between. The germline gives CDR1 SGHTA, CDR2 FQGTGA. CDR3 length: 13 amino acids. CDR3 bases: TGTGCCAGCAGCCAAAGTGAGAGTTCACCCCTCCACTTT. Translating it yields CASSQSESSPLHF.

This clonotype was recorded at least ten times. The chain recombines TRBV29-1 with TRBJ2-3, with D possibly being TRBD1 (5 bases). Germline V gene lookup returns CDR1 SQVTM and CDR2 ANQGSEA. V was clipped by 2 bases and J by 4 bases, with 10 bases between them. This CDR3 has 13 amino acids. CDR3 nucleotide sequence: TGCAGCGTTGAATGGGGCGTTTCAGATACGCAGTATTTT. Amino acids: CSVEWGVSDTQYF.

This clonotype was seen repeatedly, ten times or more. The V and J genes are TRBV2 and TRBJ2-3; D might be TRBD2 (5 bases). The length of the CDR3 is 18 residues. Trimming took 7 bases from V and 3 from J, leaving 26 bases between them. Germline V CDR1 and CDR2: SNHLY, FYNNEI. The CDR3 coding sequence is TGTGCCAGCACCGTCACGCCCGGCACTGGGAGAGGGACAGATACGCAGTATTTT. Its translation: CASTVTPGTGRGTDTQYF.

In its sample, this clonotype was seen a few times. CDR3 DNA: TGTGCCAGCAGGCCGCTCAGGGGGCCCCTCTCCTACGAGCAGTACTTC. Translation: CASRPLRGPLSYEQYF. The V and J genes are TRBV11-2 and TRBJ2-7; 8 bases fit TRBD1. The CDR3 extends over 16 amino acids. V was clipped by 6 bases and J by 0 bases; unmatched bases: 10. From germline, CDR1 is SGHAT and CDR2 FQNNGV. The variable domain in full, with the rest retrieved from reference TRBV11-2 and TRBJ2-7, is EAGVAQSPRYKIIEKRQSVAFWCNPISGHATLYWYQQILGQGPKLLIQFQNNGVVDDSQLPKDRFSAERLKGVDSTLKIQPAKLEDSAVYLCASRPLRGPLSYEQYFGPGTRLTVT.

This clonotype was seen repeatedly, ten times or more. This chain connects TRBV5-1 to TRBJ2-3, with TRBD1 matching over 8 bases. The CDR3 is 14 residues long. V was pared by 2 bases and J by 6 bases, with 5 bases of the junction left unmatched. Germline lookup yields CDR1 SGHRS and CDR2 YFSETQ. CDR3 nucleotide sequence: TGCGCCAGCAGCTTAAGGACAGGGAGGGATACGCAGTATTTT. Translated: CASSLRTGRDTQYF.

This clonotype has ten or more counts. V usage is TRBV27 and J usage is TRBJ1-1; D unresolved. CDR1 and CDR2 (germline): MNHEY, SMNVEV (reference sequence). Trimming shortened V by 9 bases and J by 5 bases, and 13 bases separated the two germline ends. This CDR3 region has 12 residues. The CDR3 region has the DNA TGTGCCAGTTCGGGGTTAAGGACTGAAGCTTTCTTT. The encoded protein is CASSGLRTEAFF.

This clonotype has a count of ten or more. The V and J genes are TRBV12-5 and TRBJ1-6, with a possible D match to TRBD1 (5 bases). This CDR3 region has 16 residues. CDR1 and CDR2 from the germline V gene are LGHNT and FRNRAP. The V gene lost 3 bases and the J gene lost 5 bases, with 14 bases spanning the gap. In DNA, the CDR3 is TGTGCTAGTGGTTTCCGTTCAGGGTCCCATAATTCACCCCTCCACTTT. The encoded protein is CASGFRSGSHNSPLHF.

In this sample, this clonotype turned up many times. The rearrangement links TRBV20-1 to TRBJ1-1; D ambiguous. Germline V gene lookup returns CDR1 DFQATT and CDR2 SNEGSKA (reference sequence). The CDR3 runs to 15 residues. V gave up 5 bases and J gave up 1 base, with 17 bases separating them. CDR3 nucleotide sequence: TGCAGTGCTCCTCCGGCGAAGGAACCGAACACTGAAGCTTTCTTT. It codes for CSAPPAKEPNTEAFF.

This clonotype was recorded many times. V and J are TRBV24-1 and TRBJ2-5; the D gene is possibly TRBD2 (6 bases). V gave up 4 bases and J gave up 3 bases, with 14 bases separating them. Germline V CDR1 and CDR2: KGHDR, SFDVKD. This CDR3 has 15 residues. CDR3 loop: CATSDAGPDKETQYF. CDR3 coding DNA: TGTGCCACCAGTGACGCGGGACCAGATAAAGAGACCCAGTACTTC.

This clonotype was picked up many times. As DNA, the CDR3 is TGTGCCAGCAGCTTGATATCGGTGGACTACGAGCAGTACTTC. It encodes CASSLISVDYEQYF. V gene TRBV5-6 combines with J gene TRBJ2-7, with D unclear. The CDR3 is 14 amino acids. V lost 1 base and J lost 3, with 11 bases in between. CDR1 is SGHDT and CDR2 is YYEEEE in the germline V gene.

This clonotype was counted at least ten times. J is TRBJ2-7 and V is TRBV7-3; D possibly corresponds to TRBD1 (5 bases). Deletions cut 4 bases from V and 7 bases from J, with 26 bases between. The CDR3 consists of 17 residues. Germline lookup yields CDR1 SGHTA and CDR2 FQGTGA. CDR3 amino acids: CASSWPPSHKGFTEQYF. CDR3 nucleotides: TGTGCCAGCAGCTGGCCCCCAAGTCACAAGGGGTTTACAGAGCAGTACTTC.